Presented here are 20 T cell receptor beta chains from one specimen sequenced in a study of blood T cell repertoires in COVID-19. Repertoires were generated with immunoSEQ multiplex PCR, while TCRdb's copy carries only in-frame clones and drops some. The sample consists of 120,000 to 150,000 clones, 80% to 85% of them appearing once. The sample consisted of peripheral blood. Receptors were obtained from a human donor in a cohort sampled during active COVID-19.

The chain recombines TRBV28 with TRBJ1-2; 7 bases align to TRBD1. With 5 bases clipped from V and 11 bases from J, the junction kept 11 bases outside the gene matches. Per the germline V gene, CDR1 is MDHEN and CDR2 is SYDVKM. The CDR3 runs to 13 residues. CDR3: CASSPPDRVGYTF. The CDR3 DNA is TGTGCCAGCAGTCCCCCCGACAGGGTGGGTTACACCTTC.

The chain's CDR3 is CASSLFLAKNIQYF. In DNA, the CDR3 is TGTGCCAGCAGCCTATTTCTAGCCAAAAACATTCAGTACTTC. The rearrangement uses TRBV11-3 and TRBJ2-4; D gene unclear. Trimming pared 5 bases from V and 0 bases from J, leaving 8 bases between. Germline lookup yields CDR1 SGHNT and CDR2 YENEEA. The CDR3 totals 14 residues.

This clone was seen just once. The rearrangement joins TRBV6-6 to TRBJ1-5, with 8 positions matching TRBD1. The CDR3 loop spans 15 amino acids. Per germline, CDR1 MNHNY and CDR2 SVGAGI (reference sequence). V was clipped by 0 bases and J by 9 bases; unmatched bases: 7. As DNA, the CDR3 is TGTGCCAGCAGTTACTCGCGGCAGGGGGCGCGGCCCCAGCATTTT. It is translated as CASSYSRQGARPQHF.

The gene calls are TRBV19 and TRBJ2-3; 10 positions match TRBD1. Germline assignment: CDR1 LNHDA and CDR2 SQIVND (reference sequence). This CDR3 spans 17 amino acids. J lost 1 base, V lost 1 base, and 5 bases had no gene match. In DNA form, the CDR3 reads TGTGCCAGTAGTATAGTAGGGACAGGGGCAGGCACAGATACGCAGTATTTT. Translated: CASSIVGTGAGTDTQYF. Based on the CDR3 plus reference TRBV19 and TRBJ2-3, the full variable domain is DGGITQSPKYLFRKEGQNVTLSCEQNLNHDAMYWYRQDPGQGLRLIYYSQIVNDFQKGDIAEGYSVSREKKESFPLTVTSAQKNPTAFYLCASSIVGTGAGTDTQYFGPGTRLTVL.

This chain uses TRBV6-4 with TRBJ1-1; D gene unclear. The ends were cut back, 0 bases at V and 1 base at J, with 9 bases in the middle. Germline CDR1 is MRHNA and CDR2 is SNTAGT. The CDR3 is made up of 15 amino acids. The CDR3 nucleotides read TGTGCCAGCAGTGACTCGGCAGCGGGGAACACTGAAGCTTTCTTT. Protein sequence: CASSDSAAGNTEAFF.

The V and J genes are TRBV12-3 or TRBV12-4 and TRBJ1-1; D gene unclear. The CDR3 runs to 13 residues. Trimming cost V 6 bases and J 7 bases, with 15 bases left between them. The chain's CDR3 is CASSLRDTREAFF. In DNA form, the CDR3 reads TGTGCCAGCAGCCTCCGGGATACCCGTGAAGCTTTCTTT.

The chain combines TRBV28 with TRBJ1-5, with 8 positions matching TRBD1. The ends lost 3 bases at V and 5 bases at J; junction bases unmatched: 9. The CDR3 extends over 16 amino acids. Germline V gene data show CDR1 as MDHEN and CDR2 as SYDVKM. In DNA form, the CDR3 reads TGTGCCAGCAGTTTCGTGGGTGGACAGGGAGATCAGCCCCAGCATTTT. Protein sequence: CASSFVGGQGDQPQHF.

V and J are TRBV9 and TRBJ2-2; tentative D call: TRBD2 (6 bases). Germline V lookup: CDR1 SGDLS, CDR2 YYNGEE. V shed 4 bases and J shed 5 bases, with 12 bases lying between them. The CDR3 extends over 14 amino acids. The CDR3 protein is CASSLWGETGELFF. CDR3 DNA: TGTGCCAGCAGCCTGTGGGGGGAGACCGGGGAGCTGTTTTTT.

This chain connects TRBV5-4 to TRBJ1-2; TRBD1 matches 7 bases. V was pared by 7 bases and J by 2 bases, with 11 bases of the junction left unmatched. The CDR3 consists of 15 residues. Germline V CDR1 and CDR2: SGHNT, YYREEE (reference sequence). CDR3 DNA: TGTGCCAGCGCTCCAGGGGGTATACCCAACTATGGCTACACCTTC. Translating it yields CASAPGGIPNYGYTF.

The rearrangement joins TRBV10-3 to TRBJ1-1; the D gene is possibly TRBD1 (5 bases). V was shortened by 4 bases and J by 2 bases, with 8 bases between the two germline ends. The CDR3 length is 13 residues. Germline CDR1 is ENHRY and CDR2 is SYGVKD. The CDR3 loop is CAISGQSNTEAFF. The CDR3 DNA is TGTGCCATCAGTGGACAGAGTAACACTGAAGCTTTCTTT.

The rearrangement uses TRBV9 and TRBJ2-5; TRBD2 matches at 11 bases. Per the germline V gene, CDR1 is SGDLS and CDR2 is YYNGEE. This CDR3 has 16 residues. The V segment lost 0 bases and the J segment 2 bases; nucleotides outside the gene matches: 3. The CDR3 sequence is CASSVGRLAGQETQYF. Written as DNA, the CDR3 is TGTGCCAGCAGCGTAGGTCGACTAGCGGGGCAAGAGACCCAGTACTTC.

This chain links TRBV25-1 with TRBJ1-5; the match to TRBD1 covers 7 bases. V dropped 2 bases and J dropped 10; count of bases not matched to a gene: 8. Germline assignment: CDR1 MGHDK and CDR2 SYGVNS. The CDR3 runs to 14 residues. CDR3 DNA sequence: TGTGCCAGCAGTGAACGGGACAGCCTGAATCCCCAGCATTTT. Amino acid sequence: CASSERDSLNPQHF.

CDR3 DNA sequence: TGTGCCAGCGGCCGGGCCGGGAGTGGGTACGAGCAGTACTTC. Its translation is CASGRAGSGYEQYF. The rearrangement uses TRBV6-6 and TRBJ2-7, with TRBD2 as a possible D gene (6 bases). This CDR3 region has 14 residues. Deletions cut 8 bases from V and 4 bases from J, with 18 bases between. Germline V gives CDR1 MNHNY, CDR2 SVGAGI (reference sequence).

The gene calls are TRBV5-5 and TRBJ1-2; a possible D gene is TRBD1 (6 bases). Trimming removed 7 bases from V and 4 bases from J, with 23 bases in between. Germline V gives CDR1 SGHKS, CDR2 YYEKEE (reference sequence). The CDR3 consists of 16 residues. CDR3 amino acids: CASSWMSGGSGYGYTF. The CDR3 DNA reads TGTGCCAGCTCCTGGATGTCGGGGGGCTCTGGCTATGGCTACACCTTC.

CDR3 loop: CASTNAGSSYNEQFF. The CDR3 DNA sequence: TGTGCCAGCACCAACGCTGGGAGCTCCTACAATGAGCAGTTCTTC. This rearrangement joins TRBV2 to TRBJ2-1; the D gene is possibly TRBD2 (5 bases). Per the germline V gene, CDR1 is SNHLY and CDR2 is FYNNEI. V lost 7 bases and J 0 bases, leaving 13 bases between the germline ends. The CDR3 loop spans 15 amino acids.

The chain has TRBV7-8 and TRBJ2-3; tentatively, D is TRBD2 (7 bases). This CDR3 is 16 amino acids long. Germline CDR1 is SGHVS and CDR2 is FQNEAQ. V was trimmed by 4 bases and J by 2 bases, leaving 16 bases between them. The CDR3 loop reads CASSSRAGAVTDTQYF. The CDR3 nucleotides read TGTGCCAGCAGCTCCCGTGCGGGGGCCGTCACAGATACGCAGTATTTT.

This rearrangement joins TRBV28 to TRBJ1-2, with 8 bases that match TRBD1. CDR1 and CDR2 (germline): MDHEN, SYDVKM. Germline trimming cut 6 bases from V and 11 bases from J; bases unmatched to any gene: 11. The CDR3 runs 13 residues. As DNA, the CDR3 is TGTGCCAGCAGAATCGCAGGACAGGGAAGTTACACCTTC. Its protein product is CASRIAGQGSYTF.

V usage is TRBV5-1 and J usage is TRBJ1-2; 10 bases match TRBD1. With V trimmed by 2 bases and J by 4 bases, 2 bases remained unmatched. Per germline, CDR1 SGHRS and CDR2 YFSETQ. The CDR3 contains 14 residues. The CDR3 is CASSLGDRGYGYTF. In DNA, the CDR3 is TGCGCCAGCAGCTTAGGGGACAGGGGCTATGGCTACACCTTC.

V usage is TRBV6-4 and J usage is TRBJ2-3, with a possible D match to TRBD1 (5 bases). The V and J ends lost 3 bases and 3 bases respectively, with 10 bases between them. This CDR3 contains 14 residues. Germline values: CDR1 MRHNA, CDR2 SNTAGT. CDR3 sequence: CASSDGAGTDTQYF. The CDR3 DNA follows: TGTGCCAGCAGTGATGGGGCTGGGACAGATACGCAGTATTTT.

CDR3 region: CASSSTGGSEAFF. CDR3 DNA sequence: TGTGCCAGCTCGTCGACAGGGGGGTCTGAAGCTTTCTTT. This rearrangement joins TRBV18 to TRBJ1-1, with TRBD1 matching over 9 bases. Losses at the gene ends were 6 bases for V and 6 bases for J; bases not matched to a gene: 5. Per germline, CDR1 KGHSH and CDR2 LQKENI. The CDR3 is made up of 13 amino acids.